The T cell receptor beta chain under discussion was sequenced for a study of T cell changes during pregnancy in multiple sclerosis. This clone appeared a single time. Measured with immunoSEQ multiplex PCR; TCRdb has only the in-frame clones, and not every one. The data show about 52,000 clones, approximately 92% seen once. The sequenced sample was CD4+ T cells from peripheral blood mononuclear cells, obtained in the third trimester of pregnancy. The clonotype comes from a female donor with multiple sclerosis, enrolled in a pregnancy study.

CDR3 sequence (DNA): TGTGCCAGCAGCACCCGCCCGGGGTATAACACTGAAGCTTTCTTT. This codes for CASSTRPGYNTEAFF. The chain uses TRBV5-5 and TRBJ1-1; D gene unclear. The germline CDR1 and CDR2 sequences are SGHKS and YYEKEE (reference sequence). There are 15 residues in the CDR3. Trimming took off 4 bases at V and 2 bases at J, with 15 bases between the two ends.